This TCR beta chain stems from a study of blood T cell repertoires in COVID-19. Study summary: There were acute and convalescent COVID-19 samples, and they came from the United States, Italy and Spain. From T cells, B-cell-depleted T cells, or PBMCs came the material, which was cDNA or gDNA.

Authors' analysis steps: Nucleated cell number was recorded as an estimate derived from reference gene primer amplification. Repertoires were generated with immunoSEQ multiplex PCR, while TCRdb's copy carries only in-frame clones and drops some. V, J and clone size are those of that table, while D and trimming were read from the DNA. The sample has 150,000 to 200,000 clones, 88% seen once; the top ten hold around 5.8%. V shed 5 bases and J shed 2 bases, with 10 bases lying between them. Germline loops: CDR1 MNHEY, CDR2 SVGAGI. The CDR3 spans 13 residues. The sequence derives from a man between 40 and 49 years old with active or convalescent COVID-19. This chain connects TRBV6-5 to TRBJ2-7; weak D call: TRBD2 (5 bases). The sample was peripheral blood. The CDR3 region has the DNA TGTGCCAGCAGTCGAGCGGTCCCCTACGAGCAGTACTTC. Protein sequence: CASSRAVPYEQYF.